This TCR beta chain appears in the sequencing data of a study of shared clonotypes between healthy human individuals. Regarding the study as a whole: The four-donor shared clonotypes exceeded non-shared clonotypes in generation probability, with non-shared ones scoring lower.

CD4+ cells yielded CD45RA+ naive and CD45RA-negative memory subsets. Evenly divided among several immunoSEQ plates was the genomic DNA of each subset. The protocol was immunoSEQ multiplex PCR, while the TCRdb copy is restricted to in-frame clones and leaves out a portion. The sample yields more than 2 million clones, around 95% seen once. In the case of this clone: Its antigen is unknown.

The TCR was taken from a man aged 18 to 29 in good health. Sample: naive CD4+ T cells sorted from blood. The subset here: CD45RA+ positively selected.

This CDR3 is CASSPSGGGTEAFF. The CDR3 bases are TGTGCCAGCAGCCCCAGCGGGGGGGGCACTGAAGCTTTCTTT. The rearrangement joins TRBV7-9 to TRBJ1-1; D perhaps matches TRBD1 (5 bases). The CDR3 totals 14 residues. The V gene lost 5 bases and the J gene lost 4 bases, with 14 bases spanning the gap. Germline V gene data show CDR1 as SEHNR and CDR2 as FQNEAQ (reference sequence).